Following are 5 T cell receptor beta chains from one sample sequenced in a study of CXCR3-negative and CXCR3-positive naive CD8 T cells. Through 5' RACE with UMI labels, the TRB cDNA libraries were prepared. Each CDR3 protein gets one entry in TCRdb, which reprocessed the 5' RACE reads and gives no DNA. This table holds 45,000 to 75,000 distinct CDR3 sequences. Sequencing was done on a sample of naive CXCR3- CD8+ T cells from blood. The subset is: CD45RO-CCR7+CD27+CD95- naive CD8+ T cells lacking CXCR3 (TNR3-). Every receptor here comes from a human donor in good health. Some clones in this sample may be carry-over from other donors' samples.

The gene calls are TRBV12-3 or TRBV12-4 and TRBJ2-7; the TRBD1 assignment by TCRdb is unverifiable without DNA. The CDR3 is made up of 14 amino acids. CDR3 residues: CASGSGQGTSEQYF.

The rearrangement joins TRBV3-1 to TRBJ2-5; the D call from TCRdb, TRBD1, cannot be confirmed without DNA. The length of the CDR3 is 14 residues. Germline CDR1 LGHDT, CDR2 YNNKEL (reference sequence). Here the CDR3 reads CASSPWTGKETQYF.

The CDR3 here is CASSSAGLRSPFFTDTQYF. The chain couples TRBV7-2 to TRBJ2-3; TCRdb returns TRBD2, unconfirmable since there is no DNA. The CDR3 has 19 amino acids. CDR1 SGHTA and CDR2 FQGNSA come from the germline V gene.

This chain joins TRBV9 and TRBJ2-5. Germline loops: CDR1 SGDLS, CDR2 YYNGEE. This CDR3 comprises 13 residues. CDR3 in amino acids: CASSVQPRETQYF.

This chain connects TRBV4-3 to TRBJ1-1; TCRdb lists TRBD1, though no DNA is available to test this call. Looked up from germline, CDR1 is LGHNA and CDR2 is YSLEER. The length of the CDR3 is 18 residues. CDR3 loop: CASSHIKTWGARNTEAFF.